These 20 T cell receptor beta chains originate from one sample sequenced in a study of blood T cell repertoires in COVID-19. TCRdb's copy holds only in-frame clones and misses some; the assay was immunoSEQ multiplex PCR. There are around 170,000 clones in the sample; 74% occur only once, and 2.5% to 3.5% lies in the top ten. The sample was peripheral blood. The receptors here all came from an elderly woman with acute or convalescent COVID-19.

This clone was observed a handful of times. Distinct nucleotide sequences in the sample also encode this CDR3. V gene TRBV5-1 combines with J gene TRBJ1-1, with 7 bases aligning to TRBD1. This CDR3 spans 13 amino acids. Germline V gene data show CDR1 as SGHRS and CDR2 as YFSETQ. V lost 4 bases and J lost 5; bases outside the gene matches: 5. CDR3 DNA: TGCGCCAGCAGCGAGACAGGGAGGACTGAAGCTTTCTTT. Protein sequence: CASSETGRTEAFF. The full variable domain, rest sourced from reference TRBV5-1 and TRBJ1-1, is KAGVTQTPRYLIKTRGQQVTLSCSPISGHRSVSWYQQTPGQGLQFLFEYFSETQRNKGNFPGRFSGRQFSNSRSEMNVSTLELGDSALYLCASSETGRTEAFFGQGTRLTVV.

V gene TRBV19 combines with J gene TRBJ2-7, with 12 bases that match TRBD2. Germline CDR1 and CDR2: LNHDA and SQIVND (reference sequence). V dropped 3 bases and J dropped 4; count of bases not matched to a gene: 4. The CDR3 is 15 amino acids. This CDR3 is CASSIFTSGRYEQYF. CDR3 coding DNA: TGTGCCAGTAGTATTTTCACTAGCGGGAGGTACGAGCAGTACTTC.

The V gene is TRBV5-4, the J gene TRBJ2-3; 7 bases fit TRBD1. CDR1 and CDR2 from the germline V gene are SGHNT and YYREEE (reference sequence). With 7 bases clipped from V and 0 bases from J, the junction kept 14 bases outside the gene matches. The CDR3 totals 17 residues. The CDR3 here is CASGESRDSLSTDTQYF. CDR3 coding DNA: TGTGCCAGCGGTGAATCCCGGGACAGCCTTAGCACAGATACGCAGTATTTT.

This chain links TRBV5-1 with TRBJ2-1; 16 nucleotides align to TRBD2. The CDR3 has 17 amino acids. Germline CDR1 reads SGHRS; CDR2 reads YFSETQ. Losses at the gene ends were 4 bases for V and 6 bases for J; bases not matched to a gene: 7. The CDR3 nucleotides read TGCGCCAGCAGCGGAGGGACTAGCGGGAGGGCTAGCAATGAGCAGTTCTTC. Its translation: CASSGGTSGRASNEQFF.

This rearrangement joins TRBV4-3 to TRBJ2-6, with D unresolved. V was pared by 0 bases and J by 3 bases, with 3 bases between. Germline V gives CDR1 LGHNA, CDR2 YSLEER. The CDR3 is made up of 14 amino acids. The CDR3 DNA is TGCGCCAGCAGCCAAGATTATGGGGCCAACGTCCTGACTTTC. As protein: CASSQDYGANVLTF.

The chain employs TRBV19 and TRBJ1-5, with 9 bases aligning to TRBD1. Germline assignment: CDR1 LNHDA and CDR2 SQIVND (reference sequence). CDR3 length: 17 residues. Trimming cost V 6 bases and J 0 bases; bases outside gene matches: 9. This CDR3 reads CASSIQGAPYSNQPQHF. The CDR3 coding sequence is TGTGCCAGTAGCATACAGGGGGCCCCCTATAGCAATCAGCCCCAGCATTTT.

The rearrangement joins TRBV3-1 (or the pseudogene TRBV3-2) to TRBJ2-2, with TRBD1 matching over 7 bases. CDR1 is LGHDT and CDR2 is YNNKEL in the germline V gene (reference sequence). After removal of 5 bases from V and 1 base from J, the junction contained 4 bases not matched to a gene. The CDR3 totals 15 residues. Here the CDR3 DNA reads TGTGCCAGCAGCTCCCGGACAGGGAACACCGGGGAGCTGTTTTTT. Protein product: CASSSRTGNTGELFF.

V and J are TRBV2 and TRBJ2-5; D might be TRBD2 (6 bases). The V and J ends lost 6 bases and 4 bases respectively, with 15 bases between them. Germline CDR1 reads SNHLY; CDR2 reads FYNNEI. This CDR3 is 14 amino acids long. The chain's CDR3 is CASRGGNGIETQYF. The CDR3 bases are TGTGCCAGCAGGGGGGGTAACGGGATAGAGACCCAGTACTTC.

The CDR3: CASSPTLRGHEQYF. DNA for the CDR3: TGTGCCAGCAGCCCCACACTAAGGGGCCACGAGCAGTACTTC. The V call is TRBV14, the J call TRBJ2-7, with D possibly TRBD1 on 5 matching bases. The CDR3 extends over 14 amino acids. The germline V gene has CDR1 SGHDN and CDR2 FVKESK. Trimming removed 4 bases from V and 5 bases from J, with 15 bases in between.

The genes are TRBV28 and TRBJ2-7; TRBD1 aligns across 8 bases. The CDR3 has 17 residues. Germline trimming cut 0 bases from V and 2 bases from J; bases unmatched to any gene: 9. The germline V gene encodes CDR1 MDHEN and CDR2 SYDVKM. The CDR3 DNA reads as TGTGCCAGCAGTTTATGGGTGGGGCAGGGGGCTACCTACGAGCAGTACTTC. Residues: CASSLWVGQGATYEQYF. Based on the CDR3 plus reference TRBV28 and TRBJ2-7, the full variable domain is DVKVTQSSRYLVKRTGEKVFLECVQDMDHENMFWYRQDPGLGLRLIYFSYDVKMKEKGDIPEGYSVSREKKERFSLILESASTNQTSMYLCASSLWVGQGATYEQYFGPGTRLTVT.

The V and J genes are TRBV30 and TRBJ2-1; D may be TRBD2 (6 bases). The length of the CDR3 is 16 residues. Trimming took off 1 base at V and 6 bases at J, with 19 bases between the two ends. Germline V lookup: CDR1 GTSNPN, CDR2 SVGIG (reference sequence). The CDR3 reads CAWSGSGTLLGNEQFF. The CDR3 DNA is TGTGCCTGGAGTGGTAGCGGAACACTCTTGGGCAATGAGCAGTTCTTC.

This clone has a single count. This chain links TRBV5-4 with TRBJ1-2, with a possible D match to TRBD1 (5 bases). The CDR3 contains 13 residues. V lost 3 bases to trimming and J lost 2 bases, with 8 bases between them. CDR1 is SGHNT, CDR2 YYREEE, per germline (reference sequence). The CDR3 reads CASSSDTNYGYTF. The CDR3 coding sequence is TGTGCCAGCAGCTCGGACACCAACTATGGCTACACCTTC.

This clone has only a few counts. The chain uses TRBV5-1 and TRBJ1-6, with D uncertain. The CDR3 has 16 amino acids. Per germline, CDR1 SGHRS and CDR2 YFSETQ. Trimming left V 0 bases short and J 4 bases short, with 11 bases between. CDR3 sequence reads: CASSLELSIYNSPLHF. The CDR3 nucleotides are TGCGCCAGCAGCTTGGAATTGTCAATTTATAATTCACCCCTCCACTTT.

This CDR3 is CASSLSDGNEQFF. The CDR3 DNA reads TGTGCCAGCAGCTTATCCGACGGGAATGAGCAGTTCTTC. This chain joins TRBV7-2 and TRBJ2-1; D gene ambiguous. V was shortened by 2 bases and J by 7 bases, with 9 bases between the two germline ends. The CDR3 consists of 13 residues. The germline V gene has CDR1 SGHTA and CDR2 FQGNSA. Complete variable domain (other parts from reference TRBV7-2 and TRBJ2-1): GAGVSQSPSNKVTEKGKDVELRCDPISGHTALYWYRQSLGQGLEFLIYFQGNSAPDKSGLPSDRFSAERTGGSVSTLTIQRTQQEDSAVYLCASSLSDGNEQFFGPGTRLTVL.

The chain joins TRBV19 to TRBJ1-1, with 7 bases fitting TRBD1. The CDR3 loop spans 16 amino acids. Germline CDR1 and CDR2: LNHDA and SQIVND (reference sequence). With 5 bases clipped from V and 5 bases from J, the junction kept 14 bases outside the gene matches. The CDR3 reads CASSPSRDRVGTEAFF. The CDR3 bases are TGTGCCAGTAGTCCCTCCCGAGACAGGGTTGGAACTGAAGCTTTCTTT.

The DNA of the CDR3 is TGTGCCAGCAGCTTTGGAGCGGGGGGCAATCAGCCCCAGCATTTT. Protein sequence: CASSFGAGGNQPQHF. This chain links TRBV13 with TRBJ1-5; D might be TRBD1 (5 bases). The CDR3 is 15 amino acids. Germline CDR1 is PRHDT and CDR2 is FYEKMQ (reference sequence). The germline V and J ends were trimmed by 3 bases and 2 bases, with 11 bases remaining between them.

V gene TRBV15 combines with J gene TRBJ2-5; possible D gene TRBD1, 6 bases. Germline V gene data show CDR1 as LNHNV and CDR2 as YYDKDF (reference sequence). This CDR3 is 13 amino acids long. V was cut by 7 bases and J by 4 bases, with 13 bases left in between. DNA of the CDR3: TGTGCCACCACGCTGGGGGCGCCAGAGACCCAGTACTTC. Translation: CATTLGAPETQYF.

This clone was counted a few times. This chain links TRBV19 with TRBJ1-3; D possibly corresponds to TRBD1 (6 bases). The CDR3 is 14 residues long. V was clipped by 6 bases and J by 6 bases, with 15 bases between them. Germline V lookup: CDR1 LNHDA, CDR2 SQIVND (reference sequence). In DNA, the CDR3 is TGTGCCAGTAGCGTCGGACAGATTCTAAACACCATATATTTT. Translated: CASSVGQILNTIYF. The full variable domain, rest sourced from reference TRBV19 and TRBJ1-3, is DGGITQSPKYLFRKEGQNVTLSCEQNLNHDAMYWYRQDPGQGLRLIYYSQIVNDFQKGDIAEGYSVSREKKESFPLTVTSAQKNPTAFYLCASSVGQILNTIYFGEGSWLTVV.

This chain connects TRBV7-2 to TRBJ2-2; no clear D. Between the trimmed V and J ends, which lost 6 bases and 6 bases, there was a span of 11 bases. CDR1 SGHTA and CDR2 FQGNSA come from the germline V gene. The CDR3 length is 13 residues. CDR3 DNA sequence: TGTGCCAGCAGGTCGCAGTATGCCGGGGAGCTGTTTTTT. Protein: CASRSQYAGELFF.

The V call is TRBV28, the J call TRBJ2-3; 10 nucleotides agree with TRBD1. V trimming: 6 bases; J trimming: 1 base; junction bases outside the gene matches: 7. Germline loops: CDR1 MDHEN, CDR2 SYDVKM. The CDR3 extends over 16 amino acids. The CDR3 reads CASRGEGTGGTDTQYF. CDR3 DNA: TGTGCCAGCAGGGGGGAGGGGACAGGGGGCACAGATACGCAGTATTTT.